The clone carrying this T cell receptor beta chain was detected many times. TCRdb re-analysed the 5' RACE reads in MiXCR, keeping a single row per CDR3 protein. The data show 150,000 or so distinct CDR3 sequences, roughly 3.2% seen once. The source of the sample is a study of identical twins. The V gene's germline CDR1 is SGHKS and CDR2 YYEKEE (reference sequence). The CDR3 runs 17 residues. Losses at the gene ends were 3 bases for V and 0 bases for J; bases not matched to a gene: 8. The source material was memory T cells sorted from blood. This sequence originates from a man between 18 and 29 years old in good health. This sequence joins TRBV5-5 and TRBJ2-1; 8 positions match TRBD2. This CDR3 is CASSWTSLEFSYNEQFF. CDR3 bases: TGTGCCAGCAGCTGGACTAGCCTGGAGTTCTCCTACAATGAGCAGTTCTTC.